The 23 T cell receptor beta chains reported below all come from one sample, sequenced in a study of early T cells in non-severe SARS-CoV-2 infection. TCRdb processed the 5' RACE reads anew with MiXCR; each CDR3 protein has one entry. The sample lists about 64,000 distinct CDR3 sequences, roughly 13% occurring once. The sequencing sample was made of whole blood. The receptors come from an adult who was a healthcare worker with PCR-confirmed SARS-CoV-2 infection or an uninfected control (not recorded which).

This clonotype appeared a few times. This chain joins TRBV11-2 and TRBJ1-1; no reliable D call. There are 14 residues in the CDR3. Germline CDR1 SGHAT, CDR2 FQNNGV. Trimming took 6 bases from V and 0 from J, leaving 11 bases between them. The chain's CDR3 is CASRRTGMNTEAFF. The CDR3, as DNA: TGTGCCAGCAGGAGAACGGGGATGAACACTGAAGCTTTCTTT. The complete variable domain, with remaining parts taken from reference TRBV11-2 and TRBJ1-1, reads EAGVAQSPRYKIIEKRQSVAFWCNPISGHATLYWYQQILGQGPKLLIQFQNNGVVDDSQLPKDRFSAERLKGVDSTLKIQPAKLEDSAVYLCASRRTGMNTEAFFGQGTRLTVV.

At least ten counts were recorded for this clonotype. CDR3 protein: CASTRRGPASGANVLTF. The CDR3 DNA sequence: TGTGCCAGCACCCGAAGGGGACCGGCCTCTGGGGCCAACGTCCTGACTTTC. The chain links TRBV28 to TRBJ2-6, with D perhaps TRBD1 or TRBD2 (5 bases each). V was trimmed by 7 bases and J by 0 bases, leaving 16 bases between them. Germline CDR1 is MDHEN and CDR2 is SYDVKM. This CDR3 contains 17 residues.

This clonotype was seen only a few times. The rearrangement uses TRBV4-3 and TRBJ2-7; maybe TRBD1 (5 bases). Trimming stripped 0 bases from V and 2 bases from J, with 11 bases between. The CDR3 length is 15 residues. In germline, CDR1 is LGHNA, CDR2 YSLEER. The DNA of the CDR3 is TGCGCCAGCAGCCAAGAGACGGACATAGCCTACGAGCAGTACTTC. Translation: CASSQETDIAYEQYF.

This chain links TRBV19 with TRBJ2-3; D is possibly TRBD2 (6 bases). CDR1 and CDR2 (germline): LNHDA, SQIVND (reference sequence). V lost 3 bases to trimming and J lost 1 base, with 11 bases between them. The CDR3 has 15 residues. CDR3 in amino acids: CASSIGASGTDTQYF. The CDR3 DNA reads TGTGCCAGTAGTATTGGGGCTAGCGGCACAGATACGCAGTATTTT.

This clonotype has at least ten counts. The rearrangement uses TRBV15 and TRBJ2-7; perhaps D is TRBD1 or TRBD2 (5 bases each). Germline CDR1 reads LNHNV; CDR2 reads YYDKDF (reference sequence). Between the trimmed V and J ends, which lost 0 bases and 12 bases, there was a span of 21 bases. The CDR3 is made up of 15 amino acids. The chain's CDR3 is CATSRDLSGPNILYF. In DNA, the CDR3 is TGTGCCACCAGCAGAGATCTATCGGGACCGAATATATTGTACTTC.

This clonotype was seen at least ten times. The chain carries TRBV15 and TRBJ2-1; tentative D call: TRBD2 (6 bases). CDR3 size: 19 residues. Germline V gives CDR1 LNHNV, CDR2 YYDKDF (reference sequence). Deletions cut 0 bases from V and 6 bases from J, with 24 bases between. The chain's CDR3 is CATSRDLPWASEDFNEQFF. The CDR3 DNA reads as TGTGCCACCAGCAGAGATTTGCCCTGGGCTAGCGAGGACTTCAATGAGCAGTTCTTC.

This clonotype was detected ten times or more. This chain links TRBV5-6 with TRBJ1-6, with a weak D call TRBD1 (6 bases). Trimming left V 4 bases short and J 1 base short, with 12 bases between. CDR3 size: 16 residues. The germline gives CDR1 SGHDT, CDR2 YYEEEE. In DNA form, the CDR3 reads TGTGCCAGCAGCCACGACAGGAGGTCCTATAATTCACCCCTCCACTTT. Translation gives CASSHDRRSYNSPLHF.

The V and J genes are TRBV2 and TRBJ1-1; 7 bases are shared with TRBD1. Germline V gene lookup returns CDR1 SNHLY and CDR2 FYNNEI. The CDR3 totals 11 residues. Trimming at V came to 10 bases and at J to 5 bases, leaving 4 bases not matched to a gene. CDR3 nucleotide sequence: TGTGCCACCACGACAGGGACTGAAGCTTTCTTT. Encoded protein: CATTTGTEAFF.

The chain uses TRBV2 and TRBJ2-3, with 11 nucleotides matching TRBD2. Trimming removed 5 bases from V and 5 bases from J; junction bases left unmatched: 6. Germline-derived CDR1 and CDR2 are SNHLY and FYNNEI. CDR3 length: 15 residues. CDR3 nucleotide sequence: TGTGCCAGCAGTCCGCGCACTAGCGGGGGAGATACGCAGTATTTT. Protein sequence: CASSPRTSGGDTQYF. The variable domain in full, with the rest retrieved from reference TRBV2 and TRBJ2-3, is EPEVTQTPSHQVTQMGQEVILRCVPISNHLYFYWYRQILGQKVEFLVSFYNNEISEKSEIFDDQFSVERPDGSNFTLKIRSTKLEDSAMYFCASSPRTSGGDTQYFGPGTRLTVL.

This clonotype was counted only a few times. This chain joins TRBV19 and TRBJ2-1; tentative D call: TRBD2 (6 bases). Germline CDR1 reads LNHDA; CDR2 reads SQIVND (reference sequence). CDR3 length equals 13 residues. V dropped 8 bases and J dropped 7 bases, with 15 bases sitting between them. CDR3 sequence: CASRGGSTNEQFF. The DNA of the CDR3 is TGTGCCAGTCGGGGAGGCTCGACGAATGAGCAGTTCTTC.

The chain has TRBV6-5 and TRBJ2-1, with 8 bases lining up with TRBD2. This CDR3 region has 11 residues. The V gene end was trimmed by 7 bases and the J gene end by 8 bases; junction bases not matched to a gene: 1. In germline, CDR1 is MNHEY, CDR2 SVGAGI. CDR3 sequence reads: CASTGGDEQFF. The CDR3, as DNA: TGTGCCAGCACGGGAGGGGATGAGCAGTTCTTC.

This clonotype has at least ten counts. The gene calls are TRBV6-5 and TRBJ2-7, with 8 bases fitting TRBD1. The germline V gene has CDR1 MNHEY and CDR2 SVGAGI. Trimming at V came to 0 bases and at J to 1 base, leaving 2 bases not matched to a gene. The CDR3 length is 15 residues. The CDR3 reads CASSYSGTGSYEQYF. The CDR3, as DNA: TGTGCCAGCAGTTACTCGGGGACAGGTTCCTACGAGCAGTACTTC.

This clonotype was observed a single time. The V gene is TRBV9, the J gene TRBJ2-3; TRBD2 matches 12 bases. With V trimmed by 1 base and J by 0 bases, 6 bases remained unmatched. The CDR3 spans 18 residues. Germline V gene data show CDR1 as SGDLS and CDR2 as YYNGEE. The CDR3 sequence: CASSVTLAGGRSTDTQYF. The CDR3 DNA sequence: TGTGCCAGCAGCGTAACCCTAGCGGGGGGGCGGAGCACAGATACGCAGTATTTT.

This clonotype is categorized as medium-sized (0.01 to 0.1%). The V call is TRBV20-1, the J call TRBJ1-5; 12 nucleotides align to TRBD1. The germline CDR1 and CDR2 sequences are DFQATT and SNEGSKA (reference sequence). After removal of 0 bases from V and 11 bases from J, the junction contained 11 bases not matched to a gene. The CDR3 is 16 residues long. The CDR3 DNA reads TGCAGTGCTAGAGATCCCGGGACAGGGGGCCTTGAGGCCCAGCATTTT. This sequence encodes CSARDPGTGGLEAQHF.

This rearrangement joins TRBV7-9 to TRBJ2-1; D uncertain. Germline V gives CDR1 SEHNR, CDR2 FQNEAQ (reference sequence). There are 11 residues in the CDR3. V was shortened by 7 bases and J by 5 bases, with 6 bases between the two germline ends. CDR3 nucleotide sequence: TGTGCCAGCATCAATGACAATGAGCAGTTCTTC. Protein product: CASINDNEQFF.

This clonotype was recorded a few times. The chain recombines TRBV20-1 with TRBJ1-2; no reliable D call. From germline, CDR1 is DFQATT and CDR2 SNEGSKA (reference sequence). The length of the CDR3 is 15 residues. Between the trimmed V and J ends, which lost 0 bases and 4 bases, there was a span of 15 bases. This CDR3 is CSARDSPGGPYGYTF. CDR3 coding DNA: TGCAGTGCTAGAGATTCCCCCGGCGGACCCTATGGCTACACCTTC.

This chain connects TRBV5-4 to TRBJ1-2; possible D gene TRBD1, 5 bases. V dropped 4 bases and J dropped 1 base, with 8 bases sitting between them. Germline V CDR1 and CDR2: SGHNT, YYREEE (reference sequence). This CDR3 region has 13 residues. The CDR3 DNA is TGTGCCAGCAGCCAAGACAGTAACTATGGCTACACCTTC. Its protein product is CASSQDSNYGYTF.

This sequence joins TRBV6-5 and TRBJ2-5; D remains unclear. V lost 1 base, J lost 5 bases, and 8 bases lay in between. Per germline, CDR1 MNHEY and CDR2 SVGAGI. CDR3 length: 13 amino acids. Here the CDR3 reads CASSYYLGETQYF. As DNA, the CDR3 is TGTGCCAGCAGTTACTATCTGGGGGAGACCCAGTACTTC.

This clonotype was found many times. CDR3 coding DNA: TGTGCCAGCAGCTTAGATCCAGGGAGGGATCAGCCCCAGCATTTT. This sequence encodes CASSLDPGRDQPQHF. The genes are TRBV11-2 and TRBJ1-5, with D maybe TRBD1 (5 bases). CDR3 length: 15 residues. Trimming took 0 bases from V and 5 from J, leaving 11 bases between them. CDR1 is SGHAT, CDR2 FQNNGV, per germline.

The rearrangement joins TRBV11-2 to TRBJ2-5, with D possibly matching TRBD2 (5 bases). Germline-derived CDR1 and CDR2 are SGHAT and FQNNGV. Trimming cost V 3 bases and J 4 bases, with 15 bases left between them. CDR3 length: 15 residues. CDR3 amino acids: CASSLDPGGGETQYF. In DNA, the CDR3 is TGTGCCAGCAGCTTGGACCCTGGAGGCGGAGAGACCCAGTACTTC. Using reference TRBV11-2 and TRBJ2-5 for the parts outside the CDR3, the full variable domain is EAGVAQSPRYKIIEKRQSVAFWCNPISGHATLYWYQQILGQGPKLLIQFQNNGVVDDSQLPKDRFSAERLKGVDSTLKIQPAKLEDSAVYLCASSLDPGGGETQYFGPGTRLLVL.

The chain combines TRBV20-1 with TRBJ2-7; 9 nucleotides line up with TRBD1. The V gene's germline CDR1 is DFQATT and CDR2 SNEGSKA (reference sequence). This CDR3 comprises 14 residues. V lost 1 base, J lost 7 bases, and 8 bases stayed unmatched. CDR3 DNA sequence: TGCAGTGCTAGAGTACAGGGGGCCTCCTGGGAGCAGTACTTC. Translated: CSARVQGASWEQYF.

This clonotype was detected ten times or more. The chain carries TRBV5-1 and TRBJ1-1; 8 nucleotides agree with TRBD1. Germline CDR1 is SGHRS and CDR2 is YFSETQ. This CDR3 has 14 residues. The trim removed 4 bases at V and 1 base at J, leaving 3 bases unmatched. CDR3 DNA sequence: TGCGCCAGCAGCCCGGACAGGGCGAACACTGAAGCTTTCTTT. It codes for CASSPDRANTEAFF. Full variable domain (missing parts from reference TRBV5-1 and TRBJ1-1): KAGVTQTPRYLIKTRGQQVTLSCSPISGHRSVSWYQQTPGQGLQFLFEYFSETQRNKGNFPGRFSGRQFSNSRSEMNVSTLELGDSALYLCASSPDRANTEAFFGQGTRLTVV.

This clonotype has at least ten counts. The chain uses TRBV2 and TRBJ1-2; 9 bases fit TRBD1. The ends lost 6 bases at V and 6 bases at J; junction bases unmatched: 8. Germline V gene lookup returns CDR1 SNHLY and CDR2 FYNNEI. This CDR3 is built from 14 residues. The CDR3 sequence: CASSRQGELDGYTF. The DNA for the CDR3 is TGTGCCAGCAGCCGACAGGGGGAGTTGGATGGCTACACCTTC.